Given below is one T cell receptor (beta chain) in context. The antigen remains undetermined. TRB was amplified from roughly 250 ng of peripheral blood genomic DNA per sample. This sample was taken from a study of T cell clusters in autoimmune cytopenias. Across the whole study: Per sample, median TRB depth was about 48,000 reads, yielding a median 2,350 distinct clonotypes. General study results and limits: A dominant lymphoma-associated repertoire apparently masked the cluster-lack signature in secondary cytopenia versus chronic lymphocytic leukemia. Physiological T cell clusters of healthy donors were apparently absent in primary autoimmune cytopenia patients. TRB repertoire shifts in secondary cytopenia and chronic lymphocytic leukemia mostly reflected lymphoma, not autoimmunity.

TRB was amplified by touch-down multiplex PCR, primer pools A and B combined. TCRdb reprocessed the multiplex PCR reads, with one entry per CDR3 protein and no DNA. This sample's table has about 4,000 distinct CDR3 sequences. The sequencing input was peripheral blood. The receptor was isolated from a human donor with an autoimmune cytopenia or autoimmune hepatitis (not recorded which).

CDR3: CASSLVTGPLNYGYTF. The gene calls are TRBV12-3 or TRBV12-4 and TRBJ1-2; TCRdb designates TRBD1, a call that cannot be tested without DNA. The CDR3 contains 16 residues.